A selection of T cell receptor beta chains follows, all from one sample in a study of blood T cells in healthy people across ages. TCRdb itself ran the 5' RACE reads through MiXCR, one entry per CDR3 protein. This sample has around 1.1 million distinct CDR3 sequences, with roughly two fifths found just once. Input material: blood. These receptor sequences come from a man younger than 35 in good health. CDR3s include the opening cysteine and the closing phenylalanine or tryptophan. D genes are given only for firm matches. Some rows mark clone size as missing; the rest say once, few, many or name a class of expanded clone.

d_call,clone_size,v_call,j_call,cdr3_nt,cdr3_aa
TRBD2,NA,TRBV5-1,TRBJ2-5,TGCGCCAGCAGCTCTGGGGCCCTGACTAGCGGGGTTAATGAGCAGTACTTC,CASSSGALTSGVNEQYF
NA,NA,TRBV7-9,TRBJ2-7,TGTGCCAGCAGTAGACCGACAGTTCCCGACGAGCAGTACTTC,CASSRPTVPDEQYF
NA,NA,TRBV3-1,TRBJ1-1,TGTGCCAGCAGCCAAGAACCCGGGGCGTACACTGAAGCTTTCTTT,CASSQEPGAYTEAFF
NA,NA,TRBV4-3,TRBJ1-2,TGCGCCAGCAGCCAAGACGACGGGGTTAGTGGCTACACCTTC,CASSQDDGVSGYTF
NA,NA,TRBV5-1,TRBJ2-1,TGCGCCAGCAGCTTAACTTCTAGCGAGAACAGTGAGCAGTTCTTC,CASSLTSSENSEQFF
NA,NA,TRBV30,TRBJ1-1,TGTGCCTGTGAATCGGTGGACACTGAAGCTTTCTTT,CACESVDTEAFF
NA,few,TRBV7-8,TRBJ2-7,TGTGCCAGCAGCTTAGATCAGGGGTACGAGCAGTACTTC,CASSLDQGYEQYF
NA,NA,TRBV3-1,TRBJ2-5,TGTGCCAGCAGTCATCCGGGCGGGGAGACCCAGTACTTC,CASSHPGGETQYF
NA,NA,TRBV27,TRBJ2-1,TGTGCCAGCAGCAGGGTCTTCGGTAGTGAGCAGTTCTTC,CASSRVFGSEQFF
NA,NA,TRBV20-1,TRBJ2-3,TGCAGTGCTAGACTATTAACGCCTAGCACAGCTACGCAGTATTTT,CSARLLTPSTATQYF
TRBD2,NA,TRBV12-3/TRBV12-4,TRBJ2-3,TGTGCCAGCAGCACCCGGGGGGGTTGGGAAACAGATACGCAGTATTTT,CASSTRGGWETDTQYF
TRBD2,NA,TRBV20-1,TRBJ2-3,TGCAGTGCTAGAGAGGGCGGGGGGGAAAAAGATACGCAGTATTTT,CSAREGGGEKDTQYF
TRBD1,NA,TRBV2,TRBJ1-5,TGTGCCAGCAGTGAAAGGCCACAGGGGGCGAGAGAGGAGCCCCAGCATTTT,CASSERPQGAREEPQHF
TRBD1,NA,TRBV20-1,TRBJ1-4,TGCAGTGCTGGAGGGACAGCCCCAACTAATGAAAAACTGTTTTTT,CSAGGTAPTNEKLFF
NA,NA,TRBV7-9,TRBJ2-7,TGTGCCAGCAGCTCGAAAACCACTCAGCGGGGACAGACATACAATGAGCAGTACTTC,CASSSKTTQRGQTYNEQYF
NA,NA,TRBV5-1,TRBJ1-2,TGCGCCAGCAGCTTTGACAGCCTTACCCCCTATGGCTACACCTTC,CASSFDSLTPYGYTF
NA,many,TRBV7-2,TRBJ1-1,TGTGCCAGCAGCTTAGCCGGTCTGGGGAACACTGAAGCTTTCTTT,CASSLAGLGNTEAFF
NA,NA,TRBV12-3/TRBV12-4,TRBJ2-7,TGTGCCAGCAGTTTTGTGTCGTGGTACGAGCAGTACTTC,CASSFVSWYEQYF
NA,many,TRBV12-3/TRBV12-4,TRBJ1-3,TGTGCCAGCAGCCTGAGCTCTGGAAACACCATATATTTT,CASSLSSGNTIYF
NA,few,TRBV20-1,TRBJ2-1,TGCAGTGCTCCGTTTAGCGGACGCTTCAATGAGCAGTTCTTC,CSAPFSGRFNEQFF